This T cell receptor beta chain was identified in a study of cytomegalovirus exposure and HLA in healthy donors. Turning to this clone: Its antigen is as yet unknown.

General study points: Earlier analysis looked at TCR beta V segments, and most were productive about 90% or about 30% of the time. Associated with HLA alleles at 0.05 false discovery rate in a later analysis were over 15,000 TCR beta sequences.

V was clipped by 6 bases and J by 5 bases; unmatched bases: 4. Germline V gene lookup returns CDR1 SQVTM and CDR2 ANQGSEA. CDR3 length: 12 residues. PCR amplification relied on 60 Vbeta primers (plus 13 Jbeta primers). Original handling: The authors later counted about 80 million unique TCR beta chains, 8.5 million to 13 million of them shared. Profiled with immunoSEQ multiplex PCR; TCRdb holds only in-frame clones, not every one. D and trimming were read from the DNA, whereas the V and J calls and clone size are those reported in that table. The table counts around 200,000 clones; around 0.8% lies in the top ten.

The material sequenced was PBMCs. This rearrangement joins TRBV29-1 to TRBJ2-5; 9 bases match TRBD1. The sequence was collected from a woman aged 18-30 years in good health and CMV-seropositive. The CDR3 nucleotides are TGCAGCGTCGGGGACAGGGTGGAGACCCAGTACTTC. It yields the protein CSVGDRVETQYF. Variable domain in full (rest from reference TRBV29-1 and TRBJ2-5): SAVISQKPSRDICQRGTSLTIQCQVDSQVTMMFWYRQQPGQSLTLIATANQGSEATYESGFVIDKFPISRPNLTFSTLTVSNMSPEDSSIYLCSVGDRVETQYFGPGTRLLVL.